These 16 T cell receptor beta chains came from one sample sequenced in a study of OX40 agonist ivuxolimab in advanced cancers. The method was immunoSEQ multiplex PCR; TCRdb's version includes in-frame clones alone and lacks a portion of them. The sample gives about 80,000 clones, around nine tenths of which show up once; 4.8% is in the top ten. Material: CD4+ or CD8+ T cells sorted from blood, obtained in a trial of the OX40 agonist ivuxolimab. These receptors came from an adult with an advanced solid tumor such as melanoma, head and neck, liver or kidney cancer.

The J gene is TRBJ2-5, the V gene TRBV18; TRBD2 aligns across 11 bases. CDR1 and CDR2 (germline): KGHSH, LQKENI. With 2 bases clipped from V and 3 bases from J, the junction kept 5 bases outside the gene matches. This CDR3 comprises 16 residues. In nucleotides, the CDR3 is TGTGCCAGCTCACCATACGCACTAGCGGGAGAAGAGACCCAGTACTTC. As protein: CASSPYALAGEETQYF.

This clone was seen only once. V and J are TRBV18 and TRBJ1-5; TRBD1 matches 7 bases. The V gene end was trimmed by 3 bases and the J gene end by 6 bases; junction bases not matched to a gene: 8. CDR1 is KGHSH and CDR2 is LQKENI in the germline V gene. The CDR3 is 15 amino acids. CDR3 in amino acids: CASSPDQGVGQPQHF. The DNA of the CDR3 is TGTGCCAGCTCACCGGACCAGGGGGTAGGTCAGCCCCAGCATTTT.

V gene TRBV7-3 combines with J gene TRBJ2-3; D gene uncertain. The CDR3 has 15 residues. Looked up from germline, CDR1 is SGHTA and CDR2 is FQGTGA. V lost 5 bases, J lost 1 base, and 13 bases lay in between. This CDR3 is CASSVLGIRTDTQYF. The CDR3 region has the DNA TGTGCCAGCAGCGTTCTAGGGATTCGCACAGATACGCAGTATTTT.

This clone was seen only once. The chain is built from TRBV2 and TRBJ1-1, with D perhaps TRBD1 (5 bases). The CDR3 is 15 residues long. Germline V gene data show CDR1 as SNHLY and CDR2 as FYNNEI. With 4 bases removed from V and 0 bases from J, the gap between germline ends came to 12 bases. CDR3: CASSARGSMNTEAFF. For the CDR3, the DNA is TGTGCCAGCAGTGCTCGGGGGTCTATGAACACTGAAGCTTTCTTT. Complete variable domain (other parts from reference TRBV2 and TRBJ1-1): EPEVTQTPSHQVTQMGQEVILRCVPISNHLYFYWYRQILGQKVEFLVSFYNNEISEKSEIFDDQFSVERPDGSNFTLKIRSTKLEDSAMYFCASSARGSMNTEAFFGQGTRLTVV.

The chain carries TRBV6-5 and TRBJ1-4, with 8 bases fitting TRBD1. The germline V gene encodes CDR1 MNHEY and CDR2 SVGAGI. The junction had 11 bases not matched to a gene; V was cut back by 6 bases and J by 8 bases. The CDR3 length is 15 residues. The CDR3 here is CASRRGTGLTEKLFF. The CDR3 DNA sequence: TGTGCCAGCAGAAGAGGGACAGGTCTAACAGAAAAACTGTTTTTT.

The chain joins TRBV20-1 to TRBJ2-5; D possibly corresponds to TRBD2 (5 bases). Germline-derived CDR1 and CDR2 are DFQATT and SNEGSKA (reference sequence). This CDR3 contains 11 residues. Trimming removed 3 bases from V and 7 bases from J, with 9 bases in between. The CDR3, as DNA: TGCAGTGCTAGGCCTGAGGGGACCCAGTACTTC. This codes for CSARPEGTQYF.

Worth noting for this clone: Within the sample, other DNA sequences also encode this same CDR3. V usage is TRBV5-1 and J usage is TRBJ1-2; 10 bases align to TRBD1. V gave up 5 bases and J gave up 7 bases; unmatched junction bases: 8. The CDR3 runs 14 residues. CDR1 SGHRS and CDR2 YFSETQ come from the germline V gene. CDR3 nucleotides: TGCGCCAGCAGTCGGGGGACAGGGGATGCTGGCTACACCTTC. Amino acids: CASSRGTGDAGYTF.

This chain joins TRBV9 and TRBJ1-2; D is undetermined. V lost 0 bases and J lost 5, with 14 bases in between. The CDR3 covers 15 residues. CDR1 is SGDLS and CDR2 is YYNGEE in the germline V gene. CDR3 amino acids: CASSVDQDPRYGYTF. The DNA of the CDR3 is TGTGCCAGCAGCGTAGACCAGGACCCTCGTTATGGCTACACCTTC.

This clone was observed a single time. V gene TRBV7-2 combines with J gene TRBJ2-2, with 13 bases matching TRBD2. J gave up 4 bases and V 3 bases, and 2 bases lay outside the gene matches. The CDR3 loop spans 16 amino acids. Germline assignment: CDR1 SGHTA and CDR2 FQGNSA. CDR3 residues: CASSLGLAGLTGELFF. In nucleotides, the CDR3 is TGTGCCAGCAGCTTGGGACTAGCGGGACTCACCGGGGAGCTGTTTTTT.

The V and J genes are TRBV6-1 and TRBJ2-2, with 7 positions matching TRBD1. CDR1 MNHNS and CDR2 SASEGT come from the germline V gene. The V and J ends lost 1 base and 3 bases, in that order; junction bases with no gene match: 2. The CDR3 length is 15 residues. This CDR3 is CASSEGGTDTGELFF. Written as DNA, the CDR3 is TGTGCCAGCAGTGAAGGGGGGACAGACACCGGGGAGCTGTTTTTT.

This chain joins TRBV19 and TRBJ2-1; tentative D call: TRBD2 (6 bases). CDR1 and CDR2 (germline): LNHDA, SQIVND (reference sequence). Deletions cut 6 bases from V and 11 bases from J, with 23 bases between. The CDR3 covers 15 residues. CDR3 in amino acids: CASRADDSLGGKQFF. CDR3 DNA: TGTGCCAGTAGAGCCGACGACAGTTTGGGGGGAAAGCAGTTCTTC. Filled out from reference TRBV19 and TRBJ2-1, the complete variable domain reads DGGITQSPKYLFRKEGQNVTLSCEQNLNHDAMYWYRQDPGQGLRLIYYSQIVNDFQKGDIAEGYSVSREKKESFPLTVTSAQKNPTAFYLCASRADDSLGGKQFFGPGTRLTVL.

This chain joins TRBV2 and TRBJ2-3; TRBD2 might be the D (5 bases). V was pared by 5 bases and J by 0 bases, with 9 bases between. There are 14 residues in the CDR3. Germline V CDR1 and CDR2: SNHLY, FYNNEI. The CDR3 DNA is TGTGCCAGCAGTCTAACTAGGAGCACAGATACGCAGTATTTT. Translating gives CASSLTRSTDTQYF.

The chain uses TRBV10-3 and TRBJ1-1; no definite D call. V was trimmed by 0 bases and J by 1 base, leaving 9 bases between them. Per the germline V gene, CDR1 is ENHRY and CDR2 is SYGVKD. CDR3 size: 15 residues. CDR3 region: CAISESARANTEAFF. CDR3 DNA sequence: TGTGCCATCAGTGAGTCGGCTCGTGCGAACACTGAAGCTTTCTTT.

Regarding this clone: At the DNA level, this CDR3 is encoded by other sequences in the same sample as well. The chain recombines TRBV28 with TRBJ1-1; D is unclear. V was shortened by 3 bases and J by 0 bases, with 5 bases between the two germline ends. The CDR3 extends over 13 amino acids. Germline lookup yields CDR1 MDHEN and CDR2 SYDVKM. The CDR3 DNA reads as TGTGCCAGCAGTTTTAGGGTGAACACTGAAGCTTTCTTT. Translating gives CASSFRVNTEAFF.

The gene calls are TRBV7-2 and TRBJ2-2; D is possibly TRBD2 (5 bases). Trimming took off 1 base at V and 13 bases at J, with 13 bases between the two ends. CDR3 length equals 13 residues. CDR1 is SGHTA and CDR2 is FQGNSA in the germline V gene. The chain's CDR3 is CASSLEGVTGLFF. CDR3 coding DNA: TGTGCCAGCAGCTTAGAGGGAGTTACGGGGCTGTTTTTT. Full variable domain (rest looked up from reference TRBV7-2 and TRBJ2-2): GAGVSQSPSNKVTEKGKDVELRCDPISGHTALYWYRQSLGQGLEFLIYFQGNSAPDKSGLPSDRFSAERTGGSVSTLTIQRTQQEDSAVYLCASSLEGVTGLFFGEGSRLTVL.

V usage is TRBV2 and J usage is TRBJ2-7; D might be TRBD2 (5 bases). The CDR3 runs 14 residues. Germline-derived CDR1 and CDR2 are SNHLY and FYNNEI. V lost 6 bases and J 0 bases, leaving 12 bases between the germline ends. The CDR3 DNA is TGTGCCAGCAGGGGGAGAGAGCTCTCCTACGAGCAGTACTTC. Its protein is CASRGRELSYEQYF.